Presented here are 24 T cell receptor beta chains from one specimen sequenced in a study of control samples from healthy donors and cancer patients. The protocol was immunoSEQ multiplex PCR, while the TCRdb copy is restricted to in-frame clones and leaves out a portion. This table holds 100,000 to 150,000 clones, approximately 90% found once. Sequenced: blood. These receptors came from a man aged 35-49 years in good health.

This chain links TRBV7-8 with TRBJ2-1, with 7 bases fitting TRBD2. The V gene's germline CDR1 is SGHVS and CDR2 FQNEAQ. The CDR3 sequence is 16 residues long. V shed 1 base, J shed 5 bases, and the junction held 8 bases outside the gene matches. DNA of the CDR3: TGTGCCAGCAGCTTAGTGACTAGCAGGCCTCACAATGAGCAGTTCTTC. This codes for CASSLVTSRPHNEQFF.

The CDR3, as DNA: TGTGCCAGCAGCTTCGGTGAGACCCAGTACTTC. Its protein product is CASSFGETQYF. The chain has TRBV11-2 and TRBJ2-5, with D uncertain. V was trimmed by 3 bases and J by 5 bases, leaving 4 bases between them. There are 11 residues in the CDR3. Germline CDR1 reads SGHAT; CDR2 reads FQNNGV. Supplemented by reference TRBV11-2 and TRBJ2-5, the full variable domain reads EAGVAQSPRYKIIEKRQSVAFWCNPISGHATLYWYQQILGQGPKLLIQFQNNGVVDDSQLPKDRFSAERLKGVDSTLKIQPAKLEDSAVYLCASSFGETQYFGPGTRLLVL.

The chain links TRBV6-5 to TRBJ2-1; TRBD1 matches at 8 bases. The CDR3 totals 15 residues. V lost 11 bases, J lost 8 bases, and 17 bases stayed unmatched. CDR1 and CDR2 from the germline V gene are MNHEY and SVGAGI. The CDR3 coding sequence is TGTGCCCTACACCTGGACAGGGAAGGGTTGGATGAGCAGTTCTTC. This gives the protein CALHLDREGLDEQFF.

The V and J genes are TRBV5-4 and TRBJ2-7, with D perhaps being TRBD1 or TRBD2 (6 bases each). Germline V gene data show CDR1 as SGHNT and CDR2 as YYREEE (reference sequence). The CDR3 is made up of 13 amino acids. The germline V and J ends were trimmed by 2 bases and 3 bases, with 9 bases remaining between them. The CDR3 DNA reads as TGTGCCAGCAGCTTTGGGGGGCTCTACGAGCAGTACTTC. Encoded protein: CASSFGGLYEQYF. The whole variable domain, remainder taken from reference TRBV5-4 and TRBJ2-7, is ETGVTQSPTHLIKTRGQQVTLRCSSQSGHNTVSWYQQALGQGPQFIFQYYREEENGRGNFPPRFSGLQFPNYSSELNVNALELDDSALYLCASSFGGLYEQYFGPGTRLTVT.

Here the CDR3 DNA reads TGTGCCACCAGCAGAGATCAGGGGGCAAGACAAGAGACCCAGTACTTC. Translating it yields CATSRDQGARQETQYF. This sequence joins TRBV15 and TRBJ2-5, with TRBD1 identical over 8 bases. Germline CDR1 is LNHNV and CDR2 is YYDKDF (reference sequence). The junction had 5 bases not matched to a gene; V was cut back by 0 bases and J by 2 bases. The CDR3 has 16 amino acids.

The rearrangement uses TRBV19 and TRBJ1-2, with TRBD1 matching over 8 bases. This CDR3 region has 15 residues. CDR1 and CDR2 from the germline V gene are LNHDA and SQIVND (reference sequence). After removal of 6 bases from V and 6 bases from J, the junction contained 12 bases not matched to a gene. The CDR3 DNA reads TGTGCCAGTAGACTTGACAGGGGCGTAAATAATGGCTACACCTTC. The encoded protein is CASRLDRGVNNGYTF.

The chain employs TRBV7-6 and TRBJ2-7; TRBD1 is a possible D gene (6 bases). CDR1 and CDR2 (germline): SGHVS, FNYEAQ. CDR3 size: 14 residues. Between the trimmed V and J ends, which lost 4 bases and 6 bases, there was a span of 16 bases. CDR3 sequence reads: CASSSPQGRSEQYF. As DNA, the CDR3 is TGTGCCAGCAGCTCCCCACAGGGTCGAAGCGAGCAGTACTTC.

V is TRBV6-6 and J is TRBJ2-4, with 7 bases that match TRBD1. Germline CDR1 and CDR2: MNHNY and SVGAGI (reference sequence). J was trimmed by 6 bases and V by 7 bases; bases with no gene match: 12. This CDR3 spans 15 amino acids. The CDR3 region is CASNQSRGTRNIQYF. The CDR3 DNA sequence: TGTGCCAGCAACCAGAGCAGGGGGACGAGAAACATTCAGTACTTC.

The chain is built from TRBV14 and TRBJ1-5, with D uncertain. Germline CDR1 and CDR2: SGHDN and FVKESK. V shed 6 bases and J shed 8 bases, with 11 bases lying between them. The CDR3 has 12 residues. The CDR3 DNA follows: TGTGCCAGCAGGTACAAAGGAGAGCCCCAGCATTTT. Its protein is CASRYKGEPQHF.

The chain joins TRBV6-6 to TRBJ2-3; D not certain. Deletions cut 5 bases from V and 2 bases from J, with 5 bases between. Germline CDR1 MNHNY, CDR2 SVGAGI (reference sequence). This CDR3 region has 12 residues. The CDR3 reads CASSRVTDTQYF. The CDR3 DNA reads TGTGCCAGCAGTCGAGTCACAGATACGCAGTATTTT.

V gene TRBV9 combines with J gene TRBJ1-6; D might be TRBD1 (5 bases). The germline V gene encodes CDR1 SGDLS and CDR2 YYNGEE. The CDR3 has 14 residues. The V gene lost 0 bases and the J gene lost 10 bases, with 11 bases spanning the gap. The CDR3 loop reads CASSVGTGDSPLHF. The CDR3 nucleotides are TGTGCCAGCAGCGTAGGAACGGGGGACTCACCCCTCCACTTT. Filled out from reference TRBV9 and TRBJ1-6, the complete variable domain reads DSGVTQTPKHLITATGQRVTLRCSPRSGDLSVYWYQQSLDQGLQFLIQYYNGEERAKGNILERFSAQQFPDLHSELNLSSLELGDSALYFCASSVGTGDSPLHFGNGTRLTVT.

To note about this clone: The sample carries other DNA sequences with the same CDR3. The chain's CDR3 is CASSRNYEQYF. The CDR3 bases are TGTGCCAGCAGCCGTAACTACGAGCAGTACTTC. The chain links TRBV3-1 (or the pseudogene TRBV3-2) to TRBJ2-7; D not resolved. The V and J ends lost 4 bases and 3 bases respectively, with 4 bases between them. Germline V gene lookup returns CDR1 LGHDT and CDR2 YNNKEL (reference sequence). The CDR3 is 11 amino acids.

This sequence joins TRBV28 and TRBJ2-2; a possible D gene is TRBD2 (6 bases). CDR1 is MDHEN, CDR2 SYDVKM, per germline. The ends were cut back, 2 bases at V and 4 bases at J, with 11 bases in the middle. The length of the CDR3 is 15 residues. CDR3 loop: CASSLLGAGTGELFF. For the CDR3, the DNA is TGTGCCAGCAGTTTACTAGGAGCGGGCACCGGGGAGCTGTTTTTT.

The chain couples TRBV7-3 to TRBJ1-1, with 7 bases lining up with TRBD1. This CDR3 has 17 residues. The germline V gene has CDR1 SGHTA and CDR2 FQGTGA. The J segment lost 4 bases and the V segment lost 5 bases, leaving 16 bases of the junction unmatched. The CDR3 nucleotides read TGTGCCAGCAGCCCTACAATCAGACAGGGCCGGGGCACTGAAGCTTTCTTT. The encoded protein is CASSPTIRQGRGTEAFF.

The chain is built from TRBV19 and TRBJ1-6, with 9 bases that match TRBD1. This CDR3 contains 13 residues. Per germline, CDR1 LNHDA and CDR2 SQIVND (reference sequence). Trimming took 9 bases from V and 7 from J; bases not matched to a gene: 4. The CDR3 DNA follows: TGTGCCAGACCGGGACAGGGAAATTCACCCCTCCACTTT. Residues: CARPGQGNSPLHF.

This clone was recorded once. The chain couples TRBV7-9 to TRBJ2-5; 10 bases line up with TRBD2. In germline, CDR1 is SEHNR, CDR2 FQNEAQ (reference sequence). This CDR3 is 16 amino acids long. Trimming removed 5 bases from V and 1 base from J; junction bases left unmatched: 7. CDR3 DNA: TGTGCCAGCAGCATGGGACTAGCGTCATCCCAAGAGACCCAGTACTTC. This sequence encodes CASSMGLASSQETQYF.

The V call is TRBV6-1, the J call TRBJ2-2; 7 nucleotides match TRBD2. V was clipped by 4 bases and J by 4 bases; unmatched bases: 0. The CDR3 totals 13 residues. From germline, CDR1 is MNHNS and CDR2 SASEGT. CDR3 protein: CASSGGGTGELFF. CDR3 nucleotide sequence: TGTGCCAGCAGTGGGGGGGGCACCGGGGAGCTGTTTTTT.

The gene calls are TRBV5-1 and TRBJ2-5; tentatively, D is TRBD2 (6 bases). The CDR3 contains 15 residues. Between the trimmed V and J ends, which lost 0 bases and 1 base, there was a span of 10 bases. Germline CDR1 and CDR2: SGHRS and YFSETQ. In nucleotides, the CDR3 is TGCGCCAGCAGCTTGGTTGGAGGGCTCCAAGAGACCCAGTACTTC. Amino acids: CASSLVGGLQETQYF.

The rearrangement joins TRBV21-1 to TRBJ2-1; TRBD2 is the table's D call and was not checked against the DNA. TRBV21-1 is given as a pseudogene. The CDR3 length is 12 residues. CDR3 DNA sequence: TGTGCCACCAAAGGACTTTACAATGAGCAGTTCTTC. It encodes CATKGLYNEQFF.

The V and J genes are TRBV4-2 and TRBJ2-5; D is perhaps TRBD1 or TRBD2 (5 bases each). Germline V CDR1 and CDR2: LGHNA, YNFKEQ. The V end was cut by 3 bases, the J end by 5 bases, with 22 bases between. CDR3 length equals 17 residues. The CDR3 nucleotides are TGTGCCAGCAGCCAGAAAGAGGGCGGCGGGTGGGGGGAGACCCAGTACTTC. Translating gives CASSQKEGGGWGETQYF.

This chain connects TRBV27 to TRBJ2-5, with 8 bases aligning to TRBD2. The CDR3 loop spans 16 amino acids. The junction had 16 bases not matched to a gene; V was cut back by 4 bases and J by 9 bases. In germline, CDR1 is MNHEY, CDR2 SMNVEV (reference sequence). The CDR3 loop reads CASSSAWRGAFGPQYF. CDR3 nucleotides: TGTGCCAGCAGTTCAGCGTGGCGGGGGGCCTTTGGGCCCCAGTACTTC.

V and J are TRBV29-1 and TRBJ1-4, with 8 bases fitting TRBD1. Germline-derived CDR1 and CDR2 are SQVTM and ANQGSEA. This CDR3 contains 13 residues. V was pared by 7 bases and J by 7 bases, with 8 bases of the junction left unmatched. Written as DNA, the CDR3 is TGCAGCGCAGCGCAGGGGGCTACTGAAAAACTGTTTTTT. This sequence encodes CSAAQGATEKLFF.

As for this clone: A read error may produce the germline difference seen at one junction end. This chain uses TRBV2 with TRBJ1-1; D unclear. The CDR3 is made up of 14 amino acids. Germline assignment: CDR1 SNHLY and CDR2 FYNNEI. CDR3 DNA: TGTGCCAGCAATGAATACGGCCTGAACACTGAAGCTTTCTTT. The encoded protein is CASNEYGLNTEAFF.

The genes are TRBV4-1 and TRBJ1-5; D may be TRBD1 (6 bases). The germline gives CDR1 MGHRA, CDR2 YSYEKL. The CDR3 is 15 residues long. With 0 bases removed from V and 4 bases from J, the gap between germline ends came to 10 bases. The CDR3 reads CASSQDPGENQPQHF. The CDR3 coding sequence is TGCGCCAGCAGCCAAGACCCAGGGGAAAATCAGCCCCAGCATTTT.